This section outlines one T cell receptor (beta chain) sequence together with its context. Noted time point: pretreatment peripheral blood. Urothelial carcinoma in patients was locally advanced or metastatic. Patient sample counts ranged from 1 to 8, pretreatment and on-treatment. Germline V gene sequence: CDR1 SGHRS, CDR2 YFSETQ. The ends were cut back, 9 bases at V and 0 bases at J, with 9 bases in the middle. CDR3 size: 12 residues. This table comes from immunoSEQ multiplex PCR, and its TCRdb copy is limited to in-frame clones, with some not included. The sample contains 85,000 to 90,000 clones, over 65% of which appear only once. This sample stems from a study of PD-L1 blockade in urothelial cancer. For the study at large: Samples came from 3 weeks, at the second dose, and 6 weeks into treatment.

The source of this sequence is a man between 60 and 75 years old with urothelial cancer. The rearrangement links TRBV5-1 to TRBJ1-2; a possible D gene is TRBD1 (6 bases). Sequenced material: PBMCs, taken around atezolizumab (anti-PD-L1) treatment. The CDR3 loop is CATRTANYGYTF. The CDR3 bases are TGCGCCACAAGGACAGCTAACTATGGCTACACCTTC.